This T cell receptor (beta chain) was captured by sequencing in a study of T cell changes during pregnancy in multiple sclerosis. TCRdb's copy holds only in-frame clones and misses some; the assay was immunoSEQ multiplex PCR. In the table there are around 20,000 clones, more than 75% of which are singletons. The clonotype comes from a female donor with multiple sclerosis, enrolled in a pregnancy study. Sequenced here: CD8+ T cells from peripheral blood mononuclear cells, sampled after pregnancy.

This CDR3 is CASSLKVQDPYTEAFF. For the CDR3, the DNA is TGTGCCAGCAGCTTAAAGGTCCAGGATCCCTACACTGAAGCTTTCTTT. V usage is TRBV7-9 and J usage is TRBJ1-1, with no clear D. There are 16 residues in the CDR3. Germline values: CDR1 SEHNR, CDR2 FQNEAQ (reference sequence). Trimming took 2 bases from V and 3 from J, leaving 16 bases between them. Combining the CDR3 with reference TRBV7-9 and TRBJ1-1 gives the whole variable domain DTGVSQNPRHKITKRGQNVTFRCDPISEHNRLYWYRQTLGQGPEFLTYFQNEAQLEKSRLLSDRFSAERPKGSFSTLEIQRTEQGDSAMYLCASSLKVQDPYTEAFFGQGTRLTVV.